This is a list of T cell receptor beta chains from one sample in a study of blood T cell repertoires in COVID-19. Sequenced by immunoSEQ multiplex PCR; TCRdb stores in-frame clones only, minus some. The table shows some 500,000 clones, with about 88% occurring only once. The source material was peripheral blood. All receptors come from a woman between 50 and 59 years old with COVID-19, enrolled during active disease. The CDR3 runs from the conserved cysteine through the conserved F or W.

CDR3aa	v_gene	j_gene
CATSDPPGQGDGYTF	TRBV24-1	TRBJ1-2
CASNLQGAGNTIYF	TRBV6-6	TRBJ1-3
CASSFQGENYGYTF	TRBV5-4	TRBJ1-2
CASSFRTGLSNQPQHF	TRBV19	TRBJ1-5
CASSQDKLGNEKLFF	TRBV4-1	TRBJ1-4
CASRPMTGANTGELFF	TRBV27	TRBJ2-2
CASTGAFSNQPQHF	TRBV7-9	TRBJ1-5
CASSFRRGTDTQYF	TRBV5-8	TRBJ2-3
CASIEPTAGTEAFF	TRBV7-9	TRBJ1-1
CASSRGQGYDYGYTF	TRBV3-1/TRBV3-2	TRBJ1-2
CASSPSGAADTEAFF	TRBV3-1/TRBV3-2	TRBJ1-1
CAWSGGIDTQYF	TRBV30	TRBJ2-3
CASSSLPAGGYEQYF	TRBV28	TRBJ2-7
CASSLGGGFTDTQYF	TRBV27	TRBJ2-3
CASSEPPEGYGYTF	TRBV6-1	TRBJ1-2
CASSLGRNYGYTF	TRBV13	TRBJ1-2
CASSSLAGGPDTQYF	TRBV5-4	TRBJ2-3
CASSLLGGLGETQYF	TRBV28	TRBJ2-5
CASSLDPHATEASF	TRBV19	TRBJ1-1
CASSRENNSPLHF	TRBV2	TRBJ1-6
CSVSGIGITGELFF	TRBV29-1	TRBJ2-2
CASSRESLNIQYF	TRBV7-2	TRBJ2-4
CASSPSGGNNEQFF	TRBV7-3	TRBJ2-1
CASSPGQIYEQYF	TRBV5-4	TRBJ2-7
CASSLGQTFEQYF	TRBV18	TRBJ2-7
CASSFVGGFGGYTF	TRBV5-4	TRBJ1-2
CASSQSPEGSHEQYF	TRBV4-1	TRBJ2-7
CASSGGTGDTGELFF	TRBV5-6	TRBJ2-2
CASSLGLVYTF	TRBV13	TRBJ1-2
CASSVERQGQYF	TRBV9	TRBJ2-7
CASSSPGENNEQFF	TRBV5-6	TRBJ2-1
CSVVGRAVRDEQYF	TRBV29-1	TRBJ2-7
CASSQSATGGSRQPQHF	TRBV3-1/TRBV3-2	TRBJ1-5
CATMEDLRAPGQSSTEAFF	TRBV10-3	TRBJ1-1
CASSQGGGQGGIQYF	TRBV14	TRBJ2-4
CASSGGDSQPQHF	TRBV11-2	TRBJ1-5
CASSLGTVNYEQYF	TRBV5-1	TRBJ2-7
CASSVVSKEQYF	TRBV5-4	TRBJ2-7
CASSSGVSYNEQFF	TRBV5-6	TRBJ2-1
CASSPMVGGMAAEAFF	TRBV18	TRBJ1-1
CAGRQTNYGYTF	TRBV6-5	TRBJ1-2
CASSVGTGSNQPQHF	TRBV9	TRBJ1-5
CASSLLEGDGYTF	TRBV6-5	TRBJ1-2
CSVQLAGGLETQYF	TRBV29-1	TRBJ2-5
CASSLSSSTDTQYF	TRBV27	TRBJ2-3
CASARDRGRNEQFF	TRBV19	TRBJ2-1
CASSYETASTDTQYF	TRBV6-5	TRBJ2-3
CASTGGTTQPQHF	TRBV2	TRBJ1-5
CASSQVQTVLPGESEQYF	TRBV4-1	TRBJ2-7
CASSEGLVPSEQYF	TRBV18	TRBJ2-7